This T cell receptor (beta chain) was recovered during a study of CD8+ T cells in alopecia areata. Points from the study as a whole: Clonality exceeded that of normal scalp in lesional scalp, most notably in alopecia totalis/universalis. Mouse data revealed clearer TCR sharing than patient data did, a gap possibly tied to HLA.

Germline-derived CDR1 and CDR2 are SNHLY and FYNNEI. Deletions cut 8 bases from V and 0 bases from J, with 14 bases between. CDR3 length: 14 amino acids. Following extraction, RNA underwent reverse transcription to cDNA, which served as the sequencing template. Some clones are missing from TCRdb's copy, which holds only in-frame ones; the method was immunoSEQ multiplex PCR. The data hold 150,000 to 200,000 clones, with around 57% observed a single time. For this clone: The target antigen is unknown.

What was sequenced was CD4+ T cells sorted from blood. The TCR was taken from a human donor in good health. The chain employs TRBV2 and TRBJ2-7; D is unresolved. CDR3 amino acids: CASLRTESSYEQYF. The CDR3 DNA is TGTGCCAGCCTGCGGACGGAGAGCTCCTACGAGCAGTACTTC.